The present T cell receptor beta chain was sequenced within a study of blood T cell repertoires in COVID-19. Some clones are missing from TCRdb's copy, which holds only in-frame ones; the method was immunoSEQ multiplex PCR. The table has some 160,000 clones, over 70% seen once. The V segment lost 3 bases and the J segment 1 base; nucleotides outside the gene matches: 9. CDR3 length equals 16 residues. Germline CDR1 and CDR2: DFQATT and SNEGSKA (reference sequence). Only one count was recorded for this clone. The sample comprised PBMCs or T cells enriched from blood (not recorded which). The rearrangement uses TRBV20-1 and TRBJ1-5, with 7 bases that match TRBD1. The sequence came from a woman between 55 and 75 years old who had recovered from COVID-19. The CDR3 loop reads CSASLPGQTSNQPQHF. The CDR3 nucleotides are TGCAGTGCTAGTCTCCCGGGACAGACGAGCAATCAGCCCCAGCATTTT.